The 8 T cell receptor beta chains listed next were all sequenced from one sample in a study of cytomegalovirus exposure and HLA in healthy donors. Libraries were prepared by immunoSEQ multiplex PCR; TCRdb keeps only in-frame clonotypes and omits some of them. The data show approximately 230,000 clones, with about 88% seen just once and 12% held by the top ten. The sequencing sample was made of PBMCs. These receptors were taken from a man between 18 and 35 years old in good health and CMV-seropositive.

The chain links TRBV30 to TRBJ1-2; D not resolved. Germline values: CDR1 GTSNPN, CDR2 SVGIG (reference sequence). The CDR3 contains 10 residues. Trimming left V 3 bases short and J 8 bases short, with 7 bases between. The CDR3 DNA is TGTGCCTGGAGGGGAAGGGGCTACACCTTC. Protein product: CAWRGRGYTF. The variable domain in full, with the rest retrieved from reference TRBV30 and TRBJ1-2, is SQTIHQWPATLVQPVGSPLSLECTVEGTSNPNLYWYRQAAGRGLQLLFYSVGIGQISSEVPQNLSASRPQDRQFILSSKKLLLSDSGFYLCAWRGRGYTFGSGTRLTVV.

V is TRBV2 and J is TRBJ2-2, with 8 bases lining up with TRBD2. Trimming took 10 bases from V and 8 from J; bases not matched to a gene: 21. In germline, CDR1 is SNHLY, CDR2 FYNNEI. The CDR3 runs to 17 residues. The CDR3 sequence: CAINSEATSGPGGELFF. The CDR3 DNA reads TGTGCCATCAATAGCGAGGCCACTAGCGGCCCTGGTGGGGAGCTGTTTTTT.

The rearrangement uses TRBV5-8 and TRBJ2-1; 13 nucleotides match TRBD2. The germline V gene has CDR1 SGHTS and CDR2 YDEGEE. V lost 3 bases and J lost 8; bases outside the gene matches: 14. The CDR3 contains 18 residues. CDR3 region: CASSWGGTSGAGRDEQFF. CDR3 coding DNA: TGTGCCAGCAGCTGGGGGGGGACTAGCGGGGCTGGTAGAGATGAGCAGTTCTTC. Supplemented by reference TRBV5-8 and TRBJ2-1, the full variable domain reads EAGVTQSPTHLIKTRGQQATLRCSPISGHTSVYWYQQALGLGLQFLLWYDEGEERNRGNFPPRFSGRQFPNYSSELNVNALELEDSALYLCASSWGGTSGAGRDEQFFGPGTRLTVL.

The chain joins TRBV28 to TRBJ1-5; 10 nucleotides line up with TRBD1. Germline-derived CDR1 and CDR2 are MDHEN and SYDVKM. The CDR3 runs 17 residues. Unmatched junction bases numbered 9, after V lost 6 bases and J lost 1 base. In DNA form, the CDR3 reads TGTGCCAGCAGCTCACCGGGACAGGGGAGAAGCAATCAGCCCCAGCATTTT. Protein product: CASSSPGQGRSNQPQHF.

This clone was seen only once. The rearrangement uses TRBV7-2 and TRBJ2-2, with D perhaps matching TRBD2 (5 bases). The CDR3 has 18 residues. Per the germline V gene, CDR1 is SGHTA and CDR2 is FQGNSA. Trimming removed 5 bases from V and 6 bases from J, with 25 bases in between. This CDR3 is CASSDYGRTAGPAGELFF. As DNA, the CDR3 is TGTGCCAGCAGCGACTACGGGCGGACGGCGGGTCCCGCCGGGGAGCTGTTTTTT.

The CDR3 coding sequence is TGTGCCATCAGTGATCCTACCAGGACTAATGAAAAACTGTTTTTT. The encoded protein is CAISDPTRTNEKLFF. The rearrangement uses TRBV10-3 and TRBJ1-4, with D uncertain. There are 15 residues in the CDR3. Germline V lookup: CDR1 ENHRY, CDR2 SYGVKD. V dropped 3 bases and J dropped 2 bases, with 10 bases sitting between them.

This chain links TRBV13 with TRBJ2-5, with 7 bases aligning to TRBD2. Germline assignment: CDR1 PRHDT and CDR2 FYEKMQ (reference sequence). Trimming took 5 bases from V and 3 from J; bases not matched to a gene: 12. The CDR3 extends over 16 amino acids. DNA for the CDR3: TGTGCCAGCAGCCGTCAATTAATCGCGGGGGAAGAGACCCAGTACTTC. Translation: CASSRQLIAGEETQYF.

J is TRBJ2-5 and V is TRBV5-1, with D perhaps matching TRBD2 (5 bases). Trimming pared 4 bases from V and 1 base from J, leaving 14 bases between. Germline CDR1 and CDR2: SGHRS and YFSETQ. The CDR3 spans 15 residues. CDR3 sequence reads: CASSEGQPLQETQYF. CDR3 nucleotides: TGCGCCAGCAGCGAGGGCCAGCCGCTCCAAGAGACCCAGTACTTC.